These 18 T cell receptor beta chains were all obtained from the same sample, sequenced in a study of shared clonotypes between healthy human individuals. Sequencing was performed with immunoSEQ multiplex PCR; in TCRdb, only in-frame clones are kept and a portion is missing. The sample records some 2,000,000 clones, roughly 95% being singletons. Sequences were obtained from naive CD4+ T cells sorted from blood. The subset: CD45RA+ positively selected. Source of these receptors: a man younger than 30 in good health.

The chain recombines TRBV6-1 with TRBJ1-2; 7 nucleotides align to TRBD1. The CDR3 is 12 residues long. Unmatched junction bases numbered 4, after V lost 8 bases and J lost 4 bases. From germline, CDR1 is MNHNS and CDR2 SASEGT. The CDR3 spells CASGRDSYGYTF. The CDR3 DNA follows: TGTGCCAGCGGAAGGGACAGCTATGGCTACACCTTC.

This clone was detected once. DNA for the CDR3: TGTGCCAGCAGCCCCGAGGGTGGGCAGCCGCCCCAGCATTTT. This encodes CASSPEGGQPPQHF. The chain recombines TRBV9 with TRBJ1-5; D gene ambiguous. Germline V lookup: CDR1 SGDLS, CDR2 YYNGEE. This CDR3 spans 14 amino acids. V dropped 4 bases and J dropped 9 bases, with 17 bases sitting between them.

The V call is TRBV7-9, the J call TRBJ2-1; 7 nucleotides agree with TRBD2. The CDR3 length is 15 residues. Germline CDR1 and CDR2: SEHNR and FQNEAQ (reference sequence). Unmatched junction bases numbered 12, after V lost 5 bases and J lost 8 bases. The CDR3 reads CASSPGTTGLDEQFF. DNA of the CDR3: TGTGCCAGCAGCCCCGGGACTACTGGGCTTGATGAGCAGTTCTTC. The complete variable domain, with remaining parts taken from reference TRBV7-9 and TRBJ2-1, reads DTGVSQNPRHKITKRGQNVTFRCDPISEHNRLYWYRQTLGQGPEFLTYFQNEAQLEKSRLLSDRFSAERPKGSFSTLEIQRTEQGDSAMYLCASSPGTTGLDEQFFGPGTRLTVL.

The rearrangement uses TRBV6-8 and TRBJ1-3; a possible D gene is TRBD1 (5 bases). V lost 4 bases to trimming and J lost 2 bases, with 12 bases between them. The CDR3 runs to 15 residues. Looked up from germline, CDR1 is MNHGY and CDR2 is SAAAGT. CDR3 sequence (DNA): TGTGCCAGCAGTTGTAGATGGGGCACTGGAAACACCATATATTTT. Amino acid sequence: CASSCRWGTGNTIYF.

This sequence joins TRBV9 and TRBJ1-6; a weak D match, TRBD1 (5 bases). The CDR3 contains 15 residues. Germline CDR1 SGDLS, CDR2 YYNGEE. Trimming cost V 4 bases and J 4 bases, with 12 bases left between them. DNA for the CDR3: TGTGCCAGCAGCTCCGCGACAGCTTATAATTCACCCCTCCACTTT. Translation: CASSSATAYNSPLHF.

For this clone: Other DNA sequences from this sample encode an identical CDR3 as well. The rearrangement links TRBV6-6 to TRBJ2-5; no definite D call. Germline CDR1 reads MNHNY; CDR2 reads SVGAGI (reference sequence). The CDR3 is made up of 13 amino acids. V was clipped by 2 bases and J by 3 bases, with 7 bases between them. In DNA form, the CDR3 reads TGTGCCAGCAGTTACGGGCTCGAAGAGACCCAGTACTTC. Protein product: CASSYGLEETQYF.

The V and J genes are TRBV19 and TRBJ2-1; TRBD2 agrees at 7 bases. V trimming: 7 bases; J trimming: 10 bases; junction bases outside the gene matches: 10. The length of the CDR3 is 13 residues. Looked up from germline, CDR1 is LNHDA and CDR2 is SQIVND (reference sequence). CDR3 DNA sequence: TGTGCCAGTACGAGCGGGGCACCTGGCGAGCAGTTCTTC. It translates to CASTSGAPGEQFF.

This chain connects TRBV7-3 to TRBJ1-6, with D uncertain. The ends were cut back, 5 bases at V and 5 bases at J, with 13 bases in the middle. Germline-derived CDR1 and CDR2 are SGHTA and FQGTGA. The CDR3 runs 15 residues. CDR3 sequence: CASSLRSQDNSPLHF. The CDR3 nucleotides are TGTGCCAGCAGCCTAAGAAGTCAGGATAATTCACCCCTCCACTTT.

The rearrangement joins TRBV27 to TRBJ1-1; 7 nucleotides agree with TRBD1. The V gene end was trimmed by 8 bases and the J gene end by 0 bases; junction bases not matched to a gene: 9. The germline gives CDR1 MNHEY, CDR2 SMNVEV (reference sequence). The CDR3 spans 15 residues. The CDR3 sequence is CASGSGQKLNTEAFF. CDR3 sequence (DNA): TGTGCCAGCGGTTCGGGACAGAAATTGAACACTGAAGCTTTCTTT.

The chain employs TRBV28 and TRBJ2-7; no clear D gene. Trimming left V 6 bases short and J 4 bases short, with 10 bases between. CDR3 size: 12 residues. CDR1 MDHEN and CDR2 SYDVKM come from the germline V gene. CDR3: CASSPYDYEQYF. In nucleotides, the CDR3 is TGTGCCAGCAGCCCTTACGATTACGAGCAGTACTTC. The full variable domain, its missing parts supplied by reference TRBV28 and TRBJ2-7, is DVKVTQSSRYLVKRTGEKVFLECVQDMDHENMFWYRQDPGLGLRLIYFSYDVKMKEKGDIPEGYSVSREKKERFSLILESASTNQTSMYLCASSPYDYEQYFGPGTRLTVT.

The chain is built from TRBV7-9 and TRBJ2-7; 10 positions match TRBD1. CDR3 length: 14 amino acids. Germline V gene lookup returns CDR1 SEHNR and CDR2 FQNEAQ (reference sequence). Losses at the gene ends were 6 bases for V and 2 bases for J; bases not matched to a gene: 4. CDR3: CASRLTGGPYEQYF. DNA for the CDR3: TGTGCCAGCAGACTGACAGGGGGCCCCTACGAGCAGTACTTC.

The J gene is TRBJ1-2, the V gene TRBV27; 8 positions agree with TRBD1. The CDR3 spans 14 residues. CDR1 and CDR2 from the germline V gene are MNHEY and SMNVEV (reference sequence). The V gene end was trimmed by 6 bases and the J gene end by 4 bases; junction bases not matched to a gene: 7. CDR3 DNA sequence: TGTGCCAGCAGCTACAACACAGGGGGCTATGGCTACACCTTC. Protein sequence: CASSYNTGGYGYTF.

The CDR3 sequence: CASTDPWGTPSTEAFF. The CDR3 DNA is TGTGCCAGCACCGACCCCTGGGGGACCCCTAGCACTGAAGCTTTCTTT. This chain uses TRBV11-1 with TRBJ1-1, with TRBD1 as a possible D gene (5 bases). The V gene's germline CDR1 is SGHAT and CDR2 FQDESV (reference sequence). The CDR3 extends over 16 amino acids. V lost 7 bases, J lost 4 bases, and 22 bases lay in between. The variable domain in full, with the rest retrieved from reference TRBV11-1 and TRBJ1-1, is EAEVAQSPRYKITEKSQAVAFWCDPISGHATLYWYRQILGQGPELLVQFQDESVVDDSQLPKDRFSAERLKGVDSTLKIQPAELGDSAMYLCASTDPWGTPSTEAFFGQGTRLTVV.

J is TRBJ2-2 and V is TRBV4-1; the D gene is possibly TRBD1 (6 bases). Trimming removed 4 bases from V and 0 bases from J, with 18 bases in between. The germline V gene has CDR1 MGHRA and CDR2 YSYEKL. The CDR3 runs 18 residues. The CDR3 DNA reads TGCGCCAGCAGCCCAGGGGTACTACAGGGTTCGAACACCGGGGAGCTGTTTTTT. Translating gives CASSPGVLQGSNTGELFF.

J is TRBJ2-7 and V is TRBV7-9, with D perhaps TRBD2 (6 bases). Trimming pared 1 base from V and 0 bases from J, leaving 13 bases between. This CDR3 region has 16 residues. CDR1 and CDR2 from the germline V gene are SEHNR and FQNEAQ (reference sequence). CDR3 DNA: TGTGCCAGCAGCTTAGAAATCTTCGGGAGCTCCTACGAGCAGTACTTC. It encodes CASSLEIFGSSYEQYF.

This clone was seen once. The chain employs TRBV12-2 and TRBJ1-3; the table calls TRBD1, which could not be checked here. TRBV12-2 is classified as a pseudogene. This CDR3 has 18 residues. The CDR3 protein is CASRLVVSRADSGNTIYF. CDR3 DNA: TGTGCAAGTCGCTTAGTAGTTAGCAGGGCAGACTCTGGAAACACCATATATTTT.

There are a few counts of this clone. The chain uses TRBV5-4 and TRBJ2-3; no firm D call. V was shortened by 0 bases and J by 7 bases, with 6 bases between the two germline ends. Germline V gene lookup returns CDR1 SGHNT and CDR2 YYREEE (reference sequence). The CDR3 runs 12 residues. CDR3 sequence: CASSLESNTQYF. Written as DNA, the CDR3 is TGTGCCAGCAGCTTGGAGAGCAATACGCAGTATTTT.

The CDR3 protein is CASSEEGTYYGYTF. The CDR3 nucleotides read TGTGCCAGCAGTGAAGAAGGGACGTACTATGGCTACACCTTC. This sequence joins TRBV6-1 and TRBJ1-2, with TRBD1 as a possible D gene (5 bases). Germline loops: CDR1 MNHNS, CDR2 SASEGT. The germline V and J ends were trimmed by 1 base and 3 bases, with 9 bases remaining between them. This CDR3 has 14 amino acids.